This is a list of T cell receptor beta chains from one sample in a study of blood T cell repertoires in COVID-19. The protocol was immunoSEQ multiplex PCR, while the TCRdb copy is restricted to in-frame clones and leaves out a portion. The table records just over 250,000 clones, 88% of them present only once. Source material: peripheral blood. These receptors were collected from a man between 60 and 70 years old who had recovered from COVID-19. Both conserved end residues are part of each CDR3. Fields, in order: J gene, D gene, clone size, V gene, CDR3 protein, CDR3 DNA. D genes are given only for firm matches. Clone size is shown for a subset of rows, as once, few, many or a class of expanded clone.

j_call: TRBJ1-3; d_call: -; clone_size: -; v_call: TRBV5-1; cdr3_aa: CASSNEMTGRSGNTIYF; cdr3_nt: TGCGCCAGCAGCAACGAAATGACAGGCCGCTCTGGAAACACCATATATTTT
j_call: TRBJ2-7; d_call: TRBD1; clone_size: few; v_call: TRBV9; cdr3_aa: CASSVRTGGGEQYF; cdr3_nt: TGTGCCAGCAGCGTCCGGACAGGGGGCGGCGAGCAGTACTTC
j_call: TRBJ1-4; d_call: -; clone_size: few; v_call: TRBV5-1; cdr3_aa: CASSLSVTNEKLFF; cdr3_nt: TGCGCCAGCAGCTTGTCGGTCACTAATGAAAAACTGTTTTTT
j_call: TRBJ2-7; d_call: -; clone_size: -; v_call: TRBV11-2; cdr3_aa: CASSVTGRLYEQYF; cdr3_nt: TGTGCCAGCAGCGTTACAGGGAGACTTTACGAGCAGTACTTC
j_call: TRBJ1-5; d_call: TRBD1; clone_size: -; v_call: TRBV19; cdr3_aa: CASSTKTGGQQPQHF; cdr3_nt: TGTGCCAGTAGTACAAAGACAGGGGGCCAACAGCCCCAGCATTTT
j_call: TRBJ2-3; d_call: -; clone_size: -; v_call: TRBV15; cdr3_aa: CATSRDTGLGTQYF; cdr3_nt: TGTGCCACCAGCAGAGATACAGGTTTAGGTACGCAGTATTTT
j_call: TRBJ1-1; d_call: -; clone_size: -; v_call: TRBV30; cdr3_aa: CARYSLTEAFF; cdr3_nt: TGTGCCCGATACAGCTTAACTGAAGCTTTCTTT
j_call: TRBJ1-1; d_call: TRBD1; clone_size: once; v_call: TRBV7-8; cdr3_aa: CASSLRQGALNTEAFF; cdr3_nt: TGTGCCAGCAGCTTAAGGCAGGGGGCCCTCAACACTGAAGCTTTCTTT
j_call: TRBJ2-3; d_call: -; clone_size: -; v_call: TRBV18; cdr3_aa: CASSPSTDTQYF; cdr3_nt: TGTGCCAGCTCTCCTAGCACAGATACGCAGTATTTT
j_call: TRBJ2-2; d_call: -; clone_size: -; v_call: TRBV5-1; cdr3_aa: CASSLTRGHTGELFF; cdr3_nt: TGCGCCAGCAGCTTGACGCGGGGACACACCGGGGAGCTGTTTTTT
j_call: TRBJ2-3; d_call: -; clone_size: -; v_call: TRBV19; cdr3_aa: CASTETGRGSTDTQYF; cdr3_nt: TGTGCCAGTACCGAAACGGGTCGGGGAAGCACAGATACGCAGTATTTT
j_call: TRBJ2-1; d_call: -; clone_size: -; v_call: TRBV20-1; cdr3_aa: CSASSPPRLAYYNEQFF; cdr3_nt: TGCAGTGCTAGTAGTCCCCCAAGGCTAGCGTATTACAATGAGCAGTTCTTC
j_call: TRBJ2-2; d_call: -; clone_size: -; v_call: TRBV6-6; cdr3_aa: CASSSNIGRGTGELFF; cdr3_nt: TGTGCCAGCAGTTCCAACATCGGGCGGGGCACCGGGGAGCTGTTTTTT
j_call: TRBJ1-4; d_call: TRBD1; clone_size: -; v_call: TRBV5-1; cdr3_aa: CASSRQGNEKLFF; cdr3_nt: TGCGCCAGCAGCCGACAGGGGAATGAAAAACTGTTTTTT
j_call: TRBJ2-7; d_call: -; clone_size: -; v_call: TRBV10-3; cdr3_aa: CAISEPGQIYEQYF; cdr3_nt: TGTGCCATCAGTGAGCCTGGACAGATCTACGAGCAGTACTTC